One T cell receptor (beta chain) is described in this entry. Additional DNA sequences in this sample encode the identical CDR3. The data belong to a study of control samples from healthy donors and cancer patients. Germline V gene lookup returns CDR1 MNHEY and CDR2 SMNVEV (reference sequence). The CDR3 spans 11 residues. Trimming stripped 4 bases from V and 1 base from J, with 1 base between. The data were produced by immunoSEQ multiplex PCR, yet TCRdb's version contains in-frame clones alone and is incomplete. The data show 90,000 to 100,000 clones, with 88% seen just once and 13% to 15% held by the top ten.

The V call is TRBV27, the J call TRBJ2-5; D is undetermined. This TCR was sampled from a woman aged 70-85 years in good health. Sample: blood. CDR3 DNA sequence: TGTGCCAGCAGTTCCCAAGAGACCCAGTACTTC. It codes for CASSSQETQYF.